This TCR beta chain was recorded in a study of T cell responses to AZD1222 COVID-19 vaccine. Worth noting for this clone: Its target is unknown.

Study conclusions and caveats: The donor group comprised mostly white British people and more females; the analysis possibly underestimated clonal diversity. Vaccine-related CD4 TCRs covered spike, predominating at 160-218 and 743-854. Seropositivity was recorded at baseline in only six AZD1222 recipients.

Trimming cost V 8 bases and J 0 bases; bases outside gene matches: 8. Germline loops: CDR1 SEHNR, CDR2 FQNEAQ (reference sequence). The CDR3 is 15 residues long. Sequencing used immunoSEQ multiplex PCR; TCRdb keeps in-frame clones, though not all of them. The sample carries roughly 120,000 clones, about 90% recorded once. The source was peripheral blood, collected on day 0 of AZD1222 vaccination. This chain links TRBV7-9 with TRBJ2-3, with 7 bases matching TRBD1. The sequence was collected from an adult in good health. The CDR3 sequence is CASAPTGSSTDTQYF. CDR3 coding DNA: TGTGCCAGCGCCCCGACAGGGAGCAGCACAGATACGCAGTATTTT. Variable domain in full (rest from reference TRBV7-9 and TRBJ2-3): DTGVSQNPRHKITKRGQNVTFRCDPISEHNRLYWYRQTLGQGPEFLTYFQNEAQLEKSRLLSDRFSAERPKGSFSTLEIQRTEQGDSAMYLCASAPTGSSTDTQYFGPGTRLTVL.